The T cell receptor (beta chain) described here comes from a study of cytomegalovirus exposure and HLA in healthy donors. 60 Vbeta and 13 Jbeta primers were used in PCR. The table came from immunoSEQ multiplex PCR; TCRdb's copy has only in-frame clones and leaves some out. The sample comprises 150,000 to 200,000 clones, roughly 84% of which are singletons, and under 7.5% rests with the top ten. This clone was seen only once. Antigen: not known. The junction shows a germline mismatch at one end, possibly a read error. Findings of the study overall: Researchers catalogued some 160 TCR beta chains as cytomegalovirus-associated.

This CDR3 is 12 amino acids long. Germline loops: CDR1 SEHNR, CDR2 FQNEAQ (reference sequence). The sequencing input was PBMCs. The clonotype originates from a man in his forties or fifties in good health and CMV-seropositive. The V gene is TRBV7-9, the J gene TRBJ2-7, with D unresolved. The CDR3 DNA is TGTTCCAGCAGCTTGACGGGCTACGAGCAGTACTTC. Residues: CSSSLTGYEQYF.